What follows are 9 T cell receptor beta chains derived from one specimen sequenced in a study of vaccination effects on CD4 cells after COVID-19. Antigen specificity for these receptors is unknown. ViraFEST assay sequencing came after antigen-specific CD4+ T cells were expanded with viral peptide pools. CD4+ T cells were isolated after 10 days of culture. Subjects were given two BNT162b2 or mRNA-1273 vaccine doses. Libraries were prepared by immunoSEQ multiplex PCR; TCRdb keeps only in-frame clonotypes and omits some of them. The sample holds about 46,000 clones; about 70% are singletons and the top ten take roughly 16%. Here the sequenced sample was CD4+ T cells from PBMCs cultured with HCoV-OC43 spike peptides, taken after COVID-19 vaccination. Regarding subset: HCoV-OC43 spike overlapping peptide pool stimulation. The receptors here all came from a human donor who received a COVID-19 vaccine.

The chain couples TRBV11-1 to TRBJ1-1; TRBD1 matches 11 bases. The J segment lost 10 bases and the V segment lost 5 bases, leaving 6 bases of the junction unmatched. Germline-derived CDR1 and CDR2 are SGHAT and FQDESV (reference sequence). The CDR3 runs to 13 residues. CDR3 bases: TGTGCCAGCAGCCCGGACAGGGGGCGGGTAGCTTTCTTT. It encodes CASSPDRGRVAFF.

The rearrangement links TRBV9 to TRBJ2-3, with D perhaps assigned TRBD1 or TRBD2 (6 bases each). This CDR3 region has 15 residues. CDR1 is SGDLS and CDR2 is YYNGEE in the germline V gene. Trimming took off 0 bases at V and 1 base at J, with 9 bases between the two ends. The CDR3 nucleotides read TGTGCCAGCAGCGTAGGGGGGGCGGGCACAGATACGCAGTATTTT. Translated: CASSVGGAGTDTQYF.

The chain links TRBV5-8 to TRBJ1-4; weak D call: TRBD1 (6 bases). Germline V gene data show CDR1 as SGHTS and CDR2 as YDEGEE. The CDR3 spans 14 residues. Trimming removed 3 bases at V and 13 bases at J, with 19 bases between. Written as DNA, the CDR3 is TGTGCCAGCAGCTCCGGGACATCCTTGAATCTACTGTTTTTT. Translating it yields CASSSGTSLNLLFF. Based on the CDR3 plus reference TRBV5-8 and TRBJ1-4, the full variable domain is EAGVTQSPTHLIKTRGQQATLRCSPISGHTSVYWYQQALGLGLQFLLWYDEGEERNRGNFPPRFSGRQFPNYSSELNVNALELEDSALYLCASSSGTSLNLLFFGSGTQLSVL.

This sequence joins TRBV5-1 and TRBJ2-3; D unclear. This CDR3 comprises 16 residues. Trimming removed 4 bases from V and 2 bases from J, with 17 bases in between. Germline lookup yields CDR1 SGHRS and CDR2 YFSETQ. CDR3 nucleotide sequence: TGCGCCAGCAGCAACGGTGTAGACTTGTTCACAGATACGCAGTATTTT. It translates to CASSNGVDLFTDTQYF.

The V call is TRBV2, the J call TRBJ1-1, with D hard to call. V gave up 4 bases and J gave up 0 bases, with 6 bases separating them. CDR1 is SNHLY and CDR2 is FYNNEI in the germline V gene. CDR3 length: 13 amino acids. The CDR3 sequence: CASSGLMNTEAFF. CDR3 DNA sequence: TGTGCCAGCAGTGGGCTGATGAACACTGAAGCTTTCTTT.

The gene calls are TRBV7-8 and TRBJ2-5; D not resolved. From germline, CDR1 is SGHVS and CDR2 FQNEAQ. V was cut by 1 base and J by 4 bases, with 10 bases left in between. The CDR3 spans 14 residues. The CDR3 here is CASSLGGRLETQYF. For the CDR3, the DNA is TGTGCCAGCAGCTTAGGAGGCCGATTAGAGACCCAGTACTTC.

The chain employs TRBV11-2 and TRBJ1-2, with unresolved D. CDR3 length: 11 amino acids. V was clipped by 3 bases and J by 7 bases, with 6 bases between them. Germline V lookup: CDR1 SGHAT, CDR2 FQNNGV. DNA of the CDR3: TGTGCCAGCAGCTTGTATAGTGGCTACACCTTC. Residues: CASSLYSGYTF.

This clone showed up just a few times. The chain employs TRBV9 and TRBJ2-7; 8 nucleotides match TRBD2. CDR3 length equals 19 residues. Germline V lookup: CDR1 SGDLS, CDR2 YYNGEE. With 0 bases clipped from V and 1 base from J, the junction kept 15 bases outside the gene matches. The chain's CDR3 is CASSVGFPSGGTLSYEQYF. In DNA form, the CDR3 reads TGTGCCAGCAGCGTAGGATTCCCCAGCGGGGGTACCTTATCCTACGAGCAGTACTTC.

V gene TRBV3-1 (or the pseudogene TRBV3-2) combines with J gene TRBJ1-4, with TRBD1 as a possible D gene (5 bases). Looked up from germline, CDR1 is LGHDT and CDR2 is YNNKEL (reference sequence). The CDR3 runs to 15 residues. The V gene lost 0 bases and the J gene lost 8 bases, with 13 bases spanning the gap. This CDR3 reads CASSQERGSREKLFF. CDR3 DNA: TGTGCCAGCAGCCAAGAAAGGGGTAGTCGGGAAAAACTGTTTTTT.